These 23 T cell receptor beta chains originate from one sample sequenced in a study of CD8 T cells in Susac syndrome. An amount of RNA that ranged from roughly 0.45 to 1 ug was reverse transcribed with random hexamers. TCRdb reprocessed the immunoSEQ multiplex PCR reads via MiXCR and lists one record per CDR3 protein. The data contain some 200,000 distinct CDR3 sequences, roughly 95% of them singletons. Sequencing input: CD4+ T cells from PBMCs. These receptors were taken from a human donor in good health.

The chain links TRBV20-1 to TRBJ1-5, with 11 bases lining up with TRBD1. V was pared by 6 bases and J by 6 bases, with 7 bases of the junction left unmatched. Per the germline V gene, CDR1 is DFQATT and CDR2 is SNEGSKA (reference sequence). The CDR3 extends over 14 amino acids. Written as DNA, the CDR3 is TGCAGTGCCCAGGGACAGGGGGTCGGTCAGCCCCAGCATTTT. Protein: CSAQGQGVGQPQHF.

The rearrangement uses TRBV2 and TRBJ1-4; the D gene is possibly TRBD1 (5 bases). The CDR3 totals 14 residues. Germline-derived CDR1 and CDR2 are SNHLY and FYNNEI. The ends were cut back, 6 bases at V and 3 bases at J, with 11 bases in the middle. In DNA form, the CDR3 reads TGTGCCAGCAGGGCAGGGCGCGCTAATGAAAAACTGTTTTTT. Translated, it gives CASRAGRANEKLFF. Using reference TRBV2 and TRBJ1-4 for the parts outside the CDR3, the full variable domain is EPEVTQTPSHQVTQMGQEVILRCVPISNHLYFYWYRQILGQKVEFLVSFYNNEISEKSEIFDDQFSVERPDGSNFTLKIRSTKLEDSAMYFCASRAGRANEKLFFGSGTQLSVL.

The chain is built from TRBV29-1 and TRBJ1-1, with D maybe TRBD1 (5 bases). In germline, CDR1 is SQVTM, CDR2 ANQGSEA. Between the trimmed V and J ends, which lost 4 bases and 8 bases, there was a span of 11 bases. The CDR3 has 11 amino acids. CDR3 coding DNA: TGCAGCGTTGCGGGGGGTTGGGAAGCTTTCTTT. This sequence encodes CSVAGGWEAFF.

V is TRBV7-2 and J is TRBJ2-4; D not certain. CDR1 and CDR2 (germline): SGHTA, FQGNSA. Trimming took 2 bases from V and 4 from J, leaving 0 bases between them. The CDR3 is 11 amino acids. CDR3 nucleotide sequence: TGTGCCAGCAGCTTAAAAAACATTCAGTACTTC. It yields the protein CASSLKNIQYF. The variable domain in full, completed from reference TRBV7-2 and TRBJ2-4, reads GAGVSQSPSNKVTEKGKDVELRCDPISGHTALYWYRQSLGQGLEFLIYFQGNSAPDKSGLPSDRFSAERTGGSVSTLTIQRTQQEDSAVYLCASSLKNIQYFGAGTRLSVL.

The chain uses TRBV30 and TRBJ2-1, with 9 bases fitting TRBD1. Germline loops: CDR1 GTSNPN, CDR2 SVGIG (reference sequence). The CDR3 sequence is 13 residues long. V gave up 1 base and J gave up 8 bases; unmatched junction bases: 3. The chain's CDR3 is CAWSADRGYEQFF. In DNA form, the CDR3 reads TGTGCCTGGAGTGCCGACAGGGGGTATGAGCAGTTCTTC.

The V and J genes are TRBV7-9 and TRBJ1-5; D is unclear. The CDR3 runs 12 residues. With 5 bases removed from V and 7 bases from J, the gap between germline ends came to 9 bases. Germline CDR1 is SEHNR and CDR2 is FQNEAQ (reference sequence). As DNA, the CDR3 is TGTGCCAGCAGCGTATCCGGACAGCCCCAGCATTTT. This gives the protein CASSVSGQPQHF. The entire variable domain, with the rest obtained from reference TRBV7-9 and TRBJ1-5, is as follows: DTGVSQNPRHKITKRGQNVTFRCDPISEHNRLYWYRQTLGQGPEFLTYFQNEAQLEKSRLLSDRFSAERPKGSFSTLEIQRTEQGDSAMYLCASSVSGQPQHFGDGTRLSIL.

V and J are TRBV7-6 and TRBJ2-5; TRBD1 matches at 8 bases. Germline V gene data show CDR1 as SGHVS and CDR2 as FNYEAQ. V lost 4 bases and J lost 3; bases outside the gene matches: 4. There are 14 residues in the CDR3. The CDR3, as DNA: TGTGCCAGCAGCTATGGACAGGGAAAAGAGACCCAGTACTTC. Residues: CASSYGQGKETQYF.

This rearrangement joins TRBV25-1 to TRBJ2-7, with TRBD1 identical over 7 bases. The V segment lost 3 bases and the J segment 3 bases; nucleotides outside the gene matches: 8. Germline CDR1 is MGHDK and CDR2 is SYGVNS. This CDR3 contains 15 residues. The CDR3 sequence is CASSDAGTDNYEQYF. CDR3 nucleotide sequence: TGTGCCAGCAGTGATGCCGGGACAGATAACTACGAGCAGTACTTC.

The V call is TRBV14, the J call TRBJ2-5; D unclear. Germline V gene data show CDR1 as SGHDN and CDR2 as FVKESK. V was trimmed by 7 bases and J by 2 bases, leaving 11 bases between them. The CDR3 has 13 amino acids. The CDR3, as DNA: TGTGCCAGCAATTTCCGGGTTCAAGAGACCCAGTACTTC. Protein product: CASNFRVQETQYF.

The chain employs TRBV4-2 and TRBJ2-1, with D hard to call. V lost 0 bases, J lost 5 bases, and 8 bases lay in between. Germline V gene lookup returns CDR1 LGHNA and CDR2 YNFKEQ. This CDR3 has 14 residues. The CDR3 DNA reads as TGTGCCAGCAGCCAAGATATGAGACACAATGAGCAGTTCTTC. Encoded protein: CASSQDMRHNEQFF.

Remarks on this clonotype: At one end, the junction sequence differs from germline, possibly due to a read error. The rearrangement uses TRBV3-1 and TRBJ2-3; maybe TRBD2 (6 bases). This CDR3 contains 16 residues. Germline CDR1 is LGHDT and CDR2 is YNNKEL (reference sequence). CDR3 sequence (DNA): TGTGCCAGCAGTCAAGGTCTAGCGAAATTCACAGATACGCAGTATTTT. Encoded protein: CASSQGLAKFTDTQYF.

The chain uses TRBV5-1 and TRBJ2-5, with 7 bases identical to TRBD2. Trimming removed 0 bases from V and 5 bases from J; junction bases left unmatched: 10. Germline CDR1 is SGHRS and CDR2 is YFSETQ. This CDR3 contains 16 residues. This chain's CDR3 is CASSLAGAGAGETQYF. The DNA of the CDR3 is TGCGCCAGCAGCTTGGCCGGCGCGGGAGCTGGGGAGACCCAGTACTTC.

This chain joins TRBV20-1 and TRBJ2-7; D ambiguous. Germline loops: CDR1 DFQATT, CDR2 SNEGSKA (reference sequence). V lost 3 bases, J lost 0 bases, and 3 bases lay in between. This CDR3 has 11 amino acids. The CDR3 bases are TGCAGTGCTAGGGCCTCCTACGAGCAGTACTTC. Its protein is CSARASYEQYF.

The chain employs TRBV27 and TRBJ2-3; 8 bases are a match to TRBD2. The trim removed 2 bases at V and 4 bases at J, leaving 2 bases unmatched. CDR1 and CDR2 (germline): MNHEY, SMNVEV (reference sequence). This CDR3 spans 14 amino acids. The CDR3 protein is CASSLRAGADTQYF. The CDR3 DNA is TGTGCCAGCAGTTTACGAGCGGGAGCAGATACGCAGTATTTT.

V usage is TRBV12-3 or TRBV12-4 and J usage is TRBJ1-1, with D hard to call. Trimming stripped 3 bases from V and 1 base from J, with 3 bases between. This CDR3 is built from 12 residues. CDR3 in amino acids: CASSFENTEAFF. The CDR3, as DNA: TGTGCCAGCAGTTTTGAGAACACTGAAGCTTTCTTT.

The chain combines TRBV5-6 with TRBJ1-2; D gene uncertain. Germline V lookup: CDR1 SGHDT, CDR2 YYEEEE. The CDR3 extends over 14 amino acids. The V end lost 4 bases, the J end lost 7 bases, and 17 bases lay between the germline ends. CDR3 amino acids: CASSPSSGRRGYTF. As DNA, the CDR3 is TGTGCCAGCAGCCCATCGAGCGGTCGGCGTGGCTACACCTTC.

This chain connects TRBV20-1 to TRBJ2-4; D not certain. CDR1 DFQATT and CDR2 SNEGSKA come from the germline V gene (reference sequence). The CDR3 is made up of 15 amino acids. CDR3 nucleotides: TGCAGCGTGCAAACACCCACCCTAGCCAAAAACATTCAGTACTTC. Encoded protein: CSVQTPTLAKNIQYF.

The J gene is TRBJ1-5, the V gene TRBV4-2; 7 bases match TRBD1. The trim removed 1 base at V and 6 bases at J, leaving 12 bases unmatched. From germline, CDR1 is LGHNA and CDR2 YNFKEQ. The CDR3 has 17 residues. The CDR3: CASSQASITGAAQPQHF. CDR3 nucleotide sequence: TGTGCCAGCAGCCAAGCCAGTATAACAGGGGCTGCTCAGCCCCAGCATTTT.

This chain connects TRBV20-1 to TRBJ1-1; 7 bases are a match to TRBD1. This CDR3 spans 13 amino acids. CDR1 and CDR2 from the germline V gene are DFQATT and SNEGSKA (reference sequence). V lost 6 bases and J lost 4; bases outside the gene matches: 8. The CDR3: CSANRGPGTEAFF. Here the CDR3 DNA reads TGCAGTGCCAATAGGGGGCCCGGCACTGAAGCTTTCTTT.

The V gene is TRBV7-2, the J gene TRBJ1-1; D might be TRBD1 (5 bases). V lost 5 bases and J lost 2, with 12 bases in between. Germline CDR1 is SGHTA and CDR2 is FQGNSA. The length of the CDR3 is 14 residues. CDR3 DNA: TGTGCCAGCAGCCTATTGACAGAAAACACTGAAGCTTTCTTT. Its protein product is CASSLLTENTEAFF.

The chain links TRBV5-6 to TRBJ2-3, with 10 nucleotides matching TRBD2. With V trimmed by 1 base and J by 0 bases, 2 bases remained unmatched. Germline values: CDR1 SGHDT, CDR2 YYEEEE. The CDR3 totals 16 residues. In DNA, the CDR3 is TGTGCCAGCAGCTTGCGGACTAGCGGAAGCACAGATACGCAGTATTTT. This codes for CASSLRTSGSTDTQYF.

This sequence joins TRBV20-1 and TRBJ2-7; TRBD2 matches at 7 bases. The CDR3 contains 15 residues. V lost 1 base and J lost 2; bases outside the gene matches: 8. Germline values: CDR1 DFQATT, CDR2 SNEGSKA (reference sequence). CDR3 loop: CSARGGGRAAYEQYF. CDR3 nucleotides: TGCAGTGCTAGAGGGGGAGGGAGGGCTGCCTACGAGCAGTACTTC.

The chain recombines TRBV30 with TRBJ2-2; 8 nucleotides align to TRBD1. Trimming at V came to 2 bases and at J to 1 base, leaving 6 bases not matched to a gene. Germline lookup yields CDR1 GTSNPN and CDR2 SVGIG (reference sequence). The CDR3 has 16 residues. The CDR3 loop is CAWSFRTGKNTGELFF. The CDR3, as DNA: TGTGCCTGGAGTTTCCGGACAGGGAAGAACACCGGGGAGCTGTTTTTT.